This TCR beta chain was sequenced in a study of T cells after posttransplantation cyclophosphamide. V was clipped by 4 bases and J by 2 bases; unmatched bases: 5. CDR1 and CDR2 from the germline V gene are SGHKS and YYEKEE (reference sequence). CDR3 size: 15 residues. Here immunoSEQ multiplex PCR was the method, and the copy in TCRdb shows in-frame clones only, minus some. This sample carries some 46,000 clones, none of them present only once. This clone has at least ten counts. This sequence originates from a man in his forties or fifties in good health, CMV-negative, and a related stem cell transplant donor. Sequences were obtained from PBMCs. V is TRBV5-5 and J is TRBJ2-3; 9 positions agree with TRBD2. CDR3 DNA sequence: TGTGCCAGCAGCCAGACTAGCGGTGCCACAGATACGCAGTATTTT. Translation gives CASSQTSGATDTQYF.